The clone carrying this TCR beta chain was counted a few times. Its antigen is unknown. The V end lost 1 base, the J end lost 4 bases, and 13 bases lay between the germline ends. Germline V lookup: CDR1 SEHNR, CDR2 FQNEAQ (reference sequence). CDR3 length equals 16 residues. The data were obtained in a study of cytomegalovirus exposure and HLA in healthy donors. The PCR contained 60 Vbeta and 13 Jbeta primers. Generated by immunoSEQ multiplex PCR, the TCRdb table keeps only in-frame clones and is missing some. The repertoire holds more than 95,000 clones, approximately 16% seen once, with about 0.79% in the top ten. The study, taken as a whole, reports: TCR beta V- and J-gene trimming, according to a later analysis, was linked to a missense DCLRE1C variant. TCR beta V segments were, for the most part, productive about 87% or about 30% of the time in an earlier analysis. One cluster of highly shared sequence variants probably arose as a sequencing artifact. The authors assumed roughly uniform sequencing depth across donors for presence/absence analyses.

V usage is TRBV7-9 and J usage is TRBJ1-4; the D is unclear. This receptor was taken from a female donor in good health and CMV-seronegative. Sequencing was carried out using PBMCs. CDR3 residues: CASSLGSRAGNEKLFF. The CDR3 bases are TGTGCCAGCAGCTTAGGTTCGCGGGCGGGTAATGAAAAACTGTTTTTT.